This T cell receptor (beta chain) was captured in a study of shared clonotypes between healthy human individuals (dated by TCRdb to about 2020). About the investigation overall: Three men and a couple of women, aged 18 to 49 years, made up the cohort. Each donor's leukapheresis produced roughly between roughly 0.85 and 10 billion PBMCs. Blood TCR repertoires of a handful of healthy adults were deeply sequenced to estimate repertoire size and the extent of clonotype sharing between individuals. For each donor, CD4 naive and CD4 memory were each run on three plates, CD8 naive on two plates, and CD8 memory on one plate. Different laboratories and diverse techniques were used to prepare libraries and sequence TCR repertoires, to increase sequencing depth and limit assay-specific biases.

Counted from cysteine to phenylalanine, this CDR3 has 15 amino acids. The DNA shown is the 45-base CDR3, in frame from base 1. Sequences MNHNS (CDR1) and SASEGT (CDR2) are obtained from the germline V gene. A distance of 16 bases separates the germline ends of V and J, which lose 4 bases and 6 bases respectively. The donors were healthy, HIV-negative adults with no recently reported acute infections or vaccinations. Every donor was a Caucasian adult residing in Nashville, Tennessee, USA. CD4+ T cells were enriched by magnetic negative selection, after which naive cells were positively selected on CD45RA and the negative fraction was taken as the memory subset. After blood collection by leukapheresis, PBMCs were isolated using Ficoll-Histopaque density gradient centrifugation and then cryopreserved in the vapor phase of liquid nitrogen. Purity and quantity of every magnetically sorted T cell population were checked by analytical flow cytometry. Genomic DNA was isolated from each sorted fraction and quantified by UV absorbance on a Nanodrop 2000c.

Findings and caveats that apply to the study as a whole: Compared with non-shared clonotypes, the clonotypes found in all four sorted-subset donors had higher generation probabilities. Pairwise subsampling led to the expectation that sequencing depth would affect the degree of clonotype sharing among donors. Only blood was sampled, and tissue TCR repertoires likely differ from those in blood. The small number of donors limited the genetic and exposure-history diversity represented. Rarefaction of sorted-subset datasets indicated incomplete sequencing despite the large sequencing depth. Estimated clonotype richness was generally larger for naive than for memory subsets. When several donors were compared, the shared fraction of clonotypes was around 5.1% for naive CD4, 3% to 4% for naive CD8, 2% to 2.5% for memory CD4, and 0.35% to 0.5% for memory CD8.

To note about this clone: The antigen this receptor binds is unknown. The input lacks base qualities; no much larger clone sits a single base away.

TCR CDR3 regions were amplified from genomic DNA by multiplex PCR using the deep immunoSEQ assay. For each cell subset, the extracted genomic DNA was distributed evenly across all wells of several immunoSEQ 96-well plates, and each plate served as one replicate. For sorted subsets, 200 to 250 ng genomic DNA, equal to tens of thousands of T cell genomes, was loaded into each replicate PCR. The purified libraries were quantified using a Qubit 3.0 fluorometer, sized with a Bioanalyzer 2100, and then quantified again using the KAPA Library Quantification kit. Each immunoSEQ 96-well plate was sequenced on its own single-read 150-cycle Illumina NextSeq 550 flow cell. In the paper's pipeline: Because only junctional sequences without quality scores were contained in the immunoSEQ output, filtering matching that applied to full-length reads could not be performed. To assign V/J genes and CDR3, sequences were annotated against IMGT germline references using PyIR, a Python wrapper for IgBLAST v1.9. Any read was removed if the V/J assignment was weak (E-value above 1e-6), the CDR3 was missing, or the read contained stop codons, out-of-frame junctions, or ambiguous translated residues. V3J clonotypes were defined as sequences sharing the same inferred V gene, J gene, and CDR3 amino acid sequence. Percentage overlap between repertoires was calculated by dividing the number of shared unique clonotypes by the size of the smaller repertoire. Three approaches were used to assess repertoire richness: RTK rarefaction, the Chao1 estimator, and Recon v2.1 estimates of unobserved clonotypes. Generation probabilities for all TCRbeta clonotypes obtained by the gDNA method from a few donors were computed using OLGA. Entries here come from immuneACCESS through TCRdb and include only in-frame sequences with V and J called. Some clones fail to appear in such tables; in the studies checked, an unresolved V gene covers under half of the shortfall, and the cause of the remainder is unknown. That table gives V, J and clone size, and the DNA gave D and trimming. This sample lists 2 million to 2.5 million clones; approximately 93% were detected once. The ten largest make up about 0.37% of the sample.

The sequenced sample was naive CD4+ T cells from PBMCs. In the paper's terms, the cell subset or site label means: CD45RA+ positively selected. The sequence links TRBV6-1 to TRBJ2-1; D gene: possibly TRBD2, on 6 matching bases. This TCR was sampled from a man aged 18 to 30 in good health. Some clones in this sample may be carry-over from other donors' samples. The CDR3 amino acid sequence is: CASSVGTGFPNEQFF. The DNA reads TGTGCCAGCAGTGTTGGGACTGGCTTCCCCAATGAGCAGTTCTTC.